This T cell receptor (beta chain) appears in the sequencing data of a study of T cells in Graves' hyperthyroidism and ophthalmopathy. Turning to the study itself: Blood from the periphery was taken at initial diagnosis, before any treatment.

Aged 18 to 65, the patients had hyperthyroidism that was newly diagnosed and had lasted under 2 months. The CDR3 covers 15 residues. V shed 1 base, J shed 6 bases, and the junction held 4 bases outside the gene matches. Germline CDR1 is MNHNS and CDR2 is SASEGT. Study-wide results and limits: A model using 13 V-J features told ophthalmopathy apart from stable hyperthyroidism. Blood also contained most expanded thyroid clonotypes above 0.001.

A word on this clonotype: The antigen remains undetermined.

RNA transcripts were the template for amplifying TCR beta CDR3 regions. The HTBI set primed first-round TCR CDR3 RT-PCR. TCRdb recomputed calls from the multiplex PCR reads with MiXCR, one row per CDR3 protein. Seen here are hundreds of thousands of distinct CDR3 sequences, 20% to 30% observed once, and the top ten hold roughly 24%. The sample comprised blood. This TCR was recovered from a middle-aged man with Graves' hyperthyroidism that later progressed to Graves' ophthalmopathy. The rearrangement uses TRBV6-1 and TRBJ2-7; 12 positions agree with TRBD2. The CDR3 DNA sequence: TGTGCCAGCAGTGAAGGTGCGGGACTAGCGGGCGAGCAGTACTTC. Encoded protein: CASSEGAGLAGEQYF.